The 32 T cell receptor beta chains reported below all come from one sample, sequenced in a study of radiotherapy plus CTLA-4 blockade in lung cancer. Sequencing was performed with immunoSEQ multiplex PCR; in TCRdb, only in-frame clones are kept and a portion is missing. The sample holds 130,000 or so clones, 85% to 90% seen once. Sequencing was performed on peripheral blood, taken from a patient treated with radiotherapy plus ipilimumab. The source is a human donor with non-small cell lung cancer that progressed on radiotherapy plus ipilimumab.

The V and J genes are TRBV7-6 and TRBJ2-1; tentatively, D is TRBD2 (5 bases). Germline loops: CDR1 SGHVS, CDR2 FNYEAQ. The CDR3 consists of 18 residues. The V end lost 3 bases, the J end lost 2 bases, and 20 bases lay between the germline ends. The CDR3 reads CASSLRASPRQPYNEQFF. CDR3 sequence (DNA): TGTGCCAGCAGCTTGAGGGCTAGCCCCCGTCAACCCTACAATGAGCAGTTCTTC. Full variable domain (remainder filled in from reference TRBV7-6 and TRBJ2-1): GAGVSQSPRYKVTKRGQDVALRCDPISGHVSLYWYRQALGQGPEFLTYFNYEAQQDKSGLPNDRFSAERPEGSISTLTIQRTEQRDSAMYRCASSLRASPRQPYNEQFFGPGTRLTVL.

The chain joins TRBV5-1 to TRBJ2-1, with 10 bases fitting TRBD1. CDR3 length: 18 amino acids. Germline CDR1 SGHRS, CDR2 YFSETQ. V was clipped by 4 bases and J by 0 bases; unmatched bases: 10. The CDR3 bases are TGCGCCAGCAGCCAGGGACAGGGGCTACCGAGCTCCTACAATGAGCAGTTCTTC. Amino acids: CASSQGQGLPSSYNEQFF.

J is TRBJ1-1 and V is TRBV6-1; no firm D call. CDR3 length: 14 residues. Looked up from germline, CDR1 is MNHNS and CDR2 is SASEGT. Trimming removed 2 bases from V and 1 base from J, with 8 bases in between. The CDR3 is CASSEFGQNTEAFF. CDR3 DNA: TGTGCCAGCAGTGAATTTGGGCAGAACACTGAAGCTTTCTTT.

The rearrangement joins TRBV19 to TRBJ1-5; perhaps TRBD1 as D (6 bases). Trimming cost V 5 bases and J 8 bases, with 10 bases left between them. Germline V CDR1 and CDR2: LNHDA, SQIVND (reference sequence). The length of the CDR3 is 12 residues. CDR3 sequence (DNA): TGTGCCAGTAGTTTGCAGGGGAAGCCCCAGCATTTT. Protein: CASSLQGKPQHF.

The CDR3 DNA sequence: TGTGCCAGCAGTGAACCTTGGGGCAATCAGCCCCAGCATTTT. This translates into CASSEPWGNQPQHF. V and J are TRBV2 and TRBJ1-5; no clear D. V lost 2 bases and J 2 bases, leaving 7 bases between the germline ends. The CDR3 covers 14 residues. Germline CDR1 SNHLY, CDR2 FYNNEI. Full variable domain (rest looked up from reference TRBV2 and TRBJ1-5): EPEVTQTPSHQVTQMGQEVILRCVPISNHLYFYWYRQILGQKVEFLVSFYNNEISEKSEIFDDQFSVERPDGSNFTLKIRSTKLEDSAMYFCASSEPWGNQPQHFGDGTRLSIL.

The rearrangement uses TRBV2 and TRBJ2-2; D might be TRBD2 (6 bases). Germline V gene lookup returns CDR1 SNHLY and CDR2 FYNNEI. This CDR3 is 17 amino acids long. Trimming left V 2 bases short and J 1 base short, with 14 bases between. CDR3 sequence: CASSEILSGVNTGELFF. CDR3 DNA: TGTGCCAGCAGTGAAATTTTGTCGGGGGTGAACACCGGGGAGCTGTTTTTT.

This clone is a singleton in its sample. The chain carries TRBV5-1 and TRBJ2-7; weak D call: TRBD1 (6 bases). The CDR3 covers 14 residues. The V and J ends lost 0 bases and 3 bases respectively, with 10 bases between them. Germline assignment: CDR1 SGHRS and CDR2 YFSETQ. The CDR3 sequence is CASSLDRANYEQYF. Written as DNA, the CDR3 is TGCGCCAGCAGCTTGGACAGGGCGAACTACGAGCAGTACTTC.

V usage is TRBV30 and J usage is TRBJ1-1; 8 bases line up with TRBD1. The CDR3 is 14 residues long. Germline V gives CDR1 GTSNPN, CDR2 SVGIG (reference sequence). J lost 1 base, V lost 3 bases, and 4 bases had no gene match. CDR3 in amino acids: CAWRGDRRNTEAFF. The CDR3 DNA sequence: TGTGCCTGGAGGGGGGACAGGAGGAACACTGAAGCTTTCTTT. The full variable domain, its missing parts supplied by reference TRBV30 and TRBJ1-1, is SQTIHQWPATLVQPVGSPLSLECTVEGTSNPNLYWYRQAAGRGLQLLFYSVGIGQISSEVPQNLSASRPQDRQFILSSKKLLLSDSGFYLCAWRGDRRNTEAFFGQGTRLTVV.

This chain joins TRBV5-1 and TRBJ2-2; D is undetermined. Trimming pared 4 bases from V and 4 bases from J, leaving 8 bases between. From germline, CDR1 is SGHRS and CDR2 YFSETQ. This CDR3 contains 13 residues. CDR3 loop: CASSKLSTGELFF. DNA for the CDR3: TGCGCCAGCAGCAAGTTAAGCACCGGGGAGCTGTTTTTT. Based on the CDR3 plus reference TRBV5-1 and TRBJ2-2, the full variable domain is KAGVTQTPRYLIKTRGQQVTLSCSPISGHRSVSWYQQTPGQGLQFLFEYFSETQRNKGNFPGRFSGRQFSNSRSEMNVSTLELGDSALYLCASSKLSTGELFFGEGSRLTVL.

This clone appeared a few times. This chain connects TRBV5-1 to TRBJ1-4; D might be TRBD1 (5 bases). This CDR3 comprises 15 residues. V was trimmed by 1 base and J by 6 bases, leaving 13 bases between them. Looked up from germline, CDR1 is SGHRS and CDR2 is YFSETQ. CDR3 nucleotide sequence: TGCGCCAGCAGCTTGTCCGGCGGGGGTGATGAAAAACTGTTTTTT. Protein: CASSLSGGGDEKLFF.

The chain uses TRBV18 and TRBJ2-1; no clear D. Germline CDR1 is KGHSH and CDR2 is LQKENI. With 6 bases removed from V and 5 bases from J, the gap between germline ends came to 11 bases. The CDR3 is made up of 13 amino acids. The CDR3 loop is CASSLSLNNEQFF. CDR3 coding DNA: TGTGCCAGCTCGCTTTCACTCAACAATGAGCAGTTCTTC. Using reference TRBV18 and TRBJ2-1 for the parts outside the CDR3, the full variable domain is NAGVMQNPRHLVRRRGQEARLRCSPMKGHSHVYWYRQLPEEGLKFMVYLQKENIIDESGMPKERFSAEFPKEGPSILRIQQVVRGDSAAYFCASSLSLNNEQFFGPGTRLTVL.

This clone was recorded a few times. V usage is TRBV6-6 and J usage is TRBJ1-2, with D perhaps TRBD1 (6 bases). Germline V gene lookup returns CDR1 MNHNY and CDR2 SVGAGI (reference sequence). The germline V and J ends were trimmed by 5 bases and 12 bases, with 13 bases remaining between them. The CDR3 consists of 11 residues. The CDR3 coding sequence is TGTGCCAGCAGTCGGGACACGACGGACACCTTC. It yields the protein CASSRDTTDTF.

The rearrangement joins TRBV7-8 to TRBJ1-2; 7 nucleotides line up with TRBD1. Losses at the gene ends were 5 bases for V and 8 bases for J; bases not matched to a gene: 2. Germline lookup yields CDR1 SGHVS and CDR2 FQNEAQ. This CDR3 region has 11 residues. The CDR3 coding sequence is TGTGCCAGCAGCGACAGGGTCGGCTACACCTTC. As protein: CASSDRVGYTF. The whole variable domain, filled in from reference TRBV7-8 and TRBJ1-2, reads GAGVSQSPRYKVAKRGQDVALRCDPISGHVSLFWYQQALGQGPEFLTYFQNEAQLDKSGLPSDRFFAERPEGSVSTLKIQRTQQEDSAVYLCASSDRVGYTFGSGTRLTVV.

This chain joins TRBV14 and TRBJ2-7; D is possibly TRBD1 (5 bases). CDR1 SGHDN and CDR2 FVKESK come from the germline V gene. This CDR3 region has 16 residues. V was trimmed by 0 bases and J by 3 bases, leaving 15 bases between them. The DNA for the CDR3 is TGTGCCAGCAGCCAAGAATGGGGCGACCGCAACTACGAGCAGTACTTC. Protein sequence: CASSQEWGDRNYEQYF.

This rearrangement joins TRBV7-8 to TRBJ1-1; no definite D call. The CDR3 extends over 13 amino acids. Germline V lookup: CDR1 SGHVS, CDR2 FQNEAQ. The V end was cut by 6 bases, the J end by 2 bases, with 10 bases between. The CDR3 coding sequence is TGTGCCAGCAGAGGGTACTTCAACACTGAAGCTTTCTTT. This translates into CASRGYFNTEAFF.

This rearrangement joins TRBV19 to TRBJ2-7; D possibly uses TRBD1 or TRBD2 (5 bases each). V was clipped by 4 bases and J by 0 bases, with 16 bases between them. This CDR3 contains 16 residues. CDR1 LNHDA and CDR2 SQIVND come from the germline V gene (reference sequence). DNA of the CDR3: TGTGCCAGTAGTAGGATTTTCGGGGACGGCTCCTACGAGCAGTACTTC. This codes for CASSRIFGDGSYEQYF.

The chain carries TRBV6-1 and TRBJ2-3; D is possibly TRBD2 (6 bases). The CDR3 is made up of 10 amino acids. Germline V gene data show CDR1 as MNHNS and CDR2 as SASEGT. V lost 8 bases and J lost 7, with 7 bases in between. The CDR3 loop reads CASGRYTQYF. DNA for the CDR3: TGTGCCAGCGGGAGGTATACGCAGTATTTT.

V usage is TRBV19 and J usage is TRBJ1-5; 8 nucleotides line up with TRBD1. Germline values: CDR1 LNHDA, CDR2 SQIVND (reference sequence). Unmatched junction bases numbered 5, after V lost 6 bases and J lost 1 base. CDR3 length: 15 amino acids. In DNA form, the CDR3 reads TGTGCCAGTAGAATACAGGGGGTGAGCAATCAGCCCCAGCATTTT. It codes for CASRIQGVSNQPQHF. The full variable domain, rest sourced from reference TRBV19 and TRBJ1-5, is DGGITQSPKYLFRKEGQNVTLSCEQNLNHDAMYWYRQDPGQGLRLIYYSQIVNDFQKGDIAEGYSVSREKKESFPLTVTSAQKNPTAFYLCASRIQGVSNQPQHFGDGTRLSIL.

V is TRBV7-8 and J is TRBJ2-7, with 9 bases identical to TRBD2. CDR1 is SGHVS and CDR2 is FQNEAQ in the germline V gene. This CDR3 is built from 15 residues. V was clipped by 1 base and J by 3 bases; unmatched bases: 4. CDR3 amino acids: CASSLVASGDYEQYF. CDR3 nucleotide sequence: TGTGCCAGCAGCTTAGTCGCTAGCGGGGACTACGAGCAGTACTTC.

This chain uses TRBV29-1 with TRBJ2-5; 9 bases fit TRBD2. V lost 7 bases and J lost 4; bases outside the gene matches: 7. Germline assignment: CDR1 SQVTM and CDR2 ANQGSEA. The length of the CDR3 is 13 residues. CDR3 sequence reads: CSARAGGRETQYF. CDR3 DNA: TGCAGCGCCCGAGCGGGGGGTCGAGAGACCCAGTACTTC.

Concerning this clone itself: The germline gene is not matched at one end of the junction; a read error may be the cause. The chain employs TRBV11-3 and TRBJ2-1; 7 nucleotides match TRBD2. CDR1 and CDR2 (germline): SGHNT, YENEEA. The CDR3 contains 15 residues. In DNA form, the CDR3 reads TGTGCCAACAGCCACCGAGCGGGAACTAGAGATGAGCAGTTCTTC. Translation: CANSHRAGTRDEQFF.

This chain joins TRBV5-1 and TRBJ2-7; D might be TRBD1 (6 bases). CDR3 length: 14 amino acids. Germline lookup yields CDR1 SGHRS and CDR2 YFSETQ. V lost 5 bases to trimming and J lost 2 bases, with 14 bases between them. This CDR3 is CASRKDSKPYEQYF. CDR3 DNA sequence: TGCGCCAGCAGGAAGGACAGCAAACCCTACGAGCAGTACTTC. The whole variable domain, filled in from reference TRBV5-1 and TRBJ2-7, reads KAGVTQTPRYLIKTRGQQVTLSCSPISGHRSVSWYQQTPGQGLQFLFEYFSETQRNKGNFPGRFSGRQFSNSRSEMNVSTLELGDSALYLCASRKDSKPYEQYFGPGTRLTVT.

V usage is TRBV30 and J usage is TRBJ2-1; 8 bases map to TRBD2. V shed 8 bases, J shed 3 bases, and the junction held 6 bases outside the gene matches. Germline V gene lookup returns CDR1 GTSNPN and CDR2 SVGIG (reference sequence). CDR3 length: 13 amino acids. The CDR3 protein is CAAPREGYNEQFF. The CDR3 DNA follows: TGTGCCGCTCCCCGGGAGGGCTACAATGAGCAGTTCTTC.

V is TRBV6-1 and J is TRBJ1-1; a possible D gene is TRBD1 (6 bases). CDR1 is MNHNS and CDR2 is SASEGT in the germline V gene. This CDR3 spans 13 amino acids. V dropped 7 bases and J dropped 0 bases, with 9 bases sitting between them. This CDR3 is CASTRTVNTEAFF. CDR3 coding DNA: TGTGCCAGCACCAGGACAGTGAACACTGAAGCTTTCTTT.

DNA of the CDR3: TGTGCCAGCAGTTTAAAAGGGGCGGAAAATCAGCCCCAGCATTTT. Translated: CASSLKGAENQPQHF. The chain couples TRBV27 to TRBJ1-5; D is perhaps TRBD1 (5 bases). This CDR3 spans 15 amino acids. Germline CDR1 reads MNHEY; CDR2 reads SMNVEV (reference sequence). Trimming removed 2 bases from V and 4 bases from J, with 12 bases in between.

V is TRBV29-1 and J is TRBJ2-7; D gene uncertain. Germline CDR1 and CDR2: SQVTM and ANQGSEA. Trimming removed 0 bases at V and 4 bases at J, with 10 bases between. This CDR3 spans 13 amino acids. In nucleotides, the CDR3 is TGCAGCGTTGAAGATCGAGGTCAGTACGAGCAGTACTTC. Translated: CSVEDRGQYEQYF.

The chain links TRBV5-4 to TRBJ2-7, with 10 positions matching TRBD1. Trimming at V came to 4 bases and at J to 7 bases, leaving 14 bases not matched to a gene. Looked up from germline, CDR1 is SGHNT and CDR2 is YYREEE (reference sequence). The CDR3 sequence is 16 residues long. CDR3 sequence (DNA): TGTGCCAGCAGCCTAACGGGACAGGGGTCTTTTAAGGAGCAGTACTTC. It is translated as CASSLTGQGSFKEQYF. Full variable domain (remainder filled in from reference TRBV5-4 and TRBJ2-7): ETGVTQSPTHLIKTRGQQVTLRCSSQSGHNTVSWYQQALGQGPQFIFQYYREEENGRGNFPPRFSGLQFPNYSSELNVNALELDDSALYLCASSLTGQGSFKEQYFGPGTRLTVT.

V is TRBV5-1 and J is TRBJ2-7, with no clear D. This CDR3 spans 16 amino acids. CDR1 is SGHRS, CDR2 YFSETQ, per germline. V lost 0 bases and J lost 5, with 18 bases in between. The CDR3 here is CASSLAAVLTPHEQYF. The DNA for the CDR3 is TGCGCCAGCAGCTTGGCCGCGGTCCTAACCCCTCACGAGCAGTACTTC.

CDR3 nucleotide sequence: TGTGCCAGCAGCTCGCACAGTGTTCTGAACACTGAAGCTTTCTTT. Amino acids: CASSSHSVLNTEAFF. The chain joins TRBV5-4 to TRBJ1-1; no firm D call. This CDR3 is 15 amino acids long. From germline, CDR1 is SGHNT and CDR2 YYREEE (reference sequence). With 3 bases removed from V and 0 bases from J, the gap between germline ends came to 12 bases. Together with reference TRBV5-4 and TRBJ1-1, the CDR3 gives the full variable domain: ETGVTQSPTHLIKTRGQQVTLRCSSQSGHNTVSWYQQALGQGPQFIFQYYREEENGRGNFPPRFSGLQFPNYSSELNVNALELDDSALYLCASSSHSVLNTEAFFGQGTRLTVV.

This chain links TRBV2 with TRBJ2-5; possible D gene TRBD2, 5 bases. CDR1 and CDR2 (germline): SNHLY, FYNNEI. With 7 bases removed from V and 5 bases from J, the gap between germline ends came to 11 bases. The CDR3 has 12 amino acids. The CDR3 spells CASIWGVETQYF. DNA for the CDR3: TGTGCCAGCATCTGGGGAGTTGAGACCCAGTACTTC.

The CDR3 region is CASSFELASSYNEQFF. The CDR3 DNA is TGTGCCAGCAGCTTCGAACTCGCGAGCTCCTACAATGAGCAGTTCTTC. V and J are TRBV7-9 and TRBJ2-1, with D unresolved. The CDR3 has 16 amino acids. Trimming removed 3 bases from V and 0 bases from J, with 12 bases in between. Per the germline V gene, CDR1 is SEHNR and CDR2 is FQNEAQ (reference sequence).

This clone has only a few counts. J is TRBJ2-7 and V is TRBV11-3, with 8 bases aligning to TRBD1. V shed 5 bases, J shed 5 bases, and the junction held 11 bases outside the gene matches. The CDR3 spans 15 residues. CDR1 and CDR2 from the germline V gene are SGHNT and YENEEA. The CDR3, as DNA: TGTGCCAGCAGCCCCACCGGGACAGGTTTCCACGAGCAGTACTTC. This codes for CASSPTGTGFHEQYF.